This T cell receptor beta chain stems from a study of T cell repertoires in cytomegalovirus infection. CDR1 and CDR2 (germline): LNHDA, SQIVND (reference sequence). V gave up 7 bases and J gave up 7 bases, with 7 bases separating them. The CDR3 length is 11 residues. A single record per CDR3 protein comes from TCRdb applying MiXCR to the reads. The table has approximately 630,000 distinct CDR3 sequences, approximately 25% seen once. The chain couples TRBV19 to TRBJ2-2; the D is unclear. The clonotype comes from a human donor in good health (CMV status not recorded). Some clones in this sample may be carry-over from other donors' samples. Source material: CD8+ T cells from PBMCs. DNA of the CDR3: TGTGCCAGTACCATCTTCGGGGAGCTGTTTTTT. Amino acid sequence: CASTIFGELFF.